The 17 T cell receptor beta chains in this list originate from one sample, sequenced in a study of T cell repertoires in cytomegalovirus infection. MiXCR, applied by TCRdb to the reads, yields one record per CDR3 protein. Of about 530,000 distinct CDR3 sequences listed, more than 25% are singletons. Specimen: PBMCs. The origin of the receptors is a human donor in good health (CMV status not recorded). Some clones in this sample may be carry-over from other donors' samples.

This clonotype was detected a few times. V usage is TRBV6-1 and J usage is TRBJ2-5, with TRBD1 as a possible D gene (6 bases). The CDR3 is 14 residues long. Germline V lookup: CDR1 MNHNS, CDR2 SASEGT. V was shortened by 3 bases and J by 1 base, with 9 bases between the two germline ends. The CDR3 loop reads CASSDVDSQETQYF. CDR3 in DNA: TGTGCCAGCAGTGACGTGGACAGCCAAGAGACCCAGTACTTC.

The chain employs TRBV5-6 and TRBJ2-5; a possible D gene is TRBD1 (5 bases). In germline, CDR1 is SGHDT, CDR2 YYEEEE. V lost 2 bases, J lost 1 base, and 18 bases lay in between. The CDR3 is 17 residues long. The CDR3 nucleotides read TGTGCCAGCAGCTTAGAAGGGCTCCGACAGATCCAAGAGACCCAGTACTTC. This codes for CASSLEGLRQIQETQYF.

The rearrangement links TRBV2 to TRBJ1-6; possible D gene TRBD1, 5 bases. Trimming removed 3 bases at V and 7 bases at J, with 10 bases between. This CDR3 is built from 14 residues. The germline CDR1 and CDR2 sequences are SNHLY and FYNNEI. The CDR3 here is CASSDVGGNSPLHF. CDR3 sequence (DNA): TGTGCCAGCAGTGATGTGGGGGGGAATTCACCCCTCCACTTT.

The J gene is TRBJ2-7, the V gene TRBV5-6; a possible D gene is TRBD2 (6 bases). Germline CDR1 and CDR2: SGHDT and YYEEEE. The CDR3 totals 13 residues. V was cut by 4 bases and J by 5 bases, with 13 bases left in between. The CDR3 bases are TGTGCCAGCAGCAGGGCGGGGAACGACGAGCAGTACTTC. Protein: CASSRAGNDEQYF. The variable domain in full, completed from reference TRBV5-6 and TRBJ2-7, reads DAGVTQSPTHLIKTRGQQVTLRCSPKSGHDTVSWYQQALGQGPQFIFQYYEEEERQRGNFPDRFSGHQFPNYSSELNVNALLLGDSALYLCASSRAGNDEQYFGPGTRLTVT.

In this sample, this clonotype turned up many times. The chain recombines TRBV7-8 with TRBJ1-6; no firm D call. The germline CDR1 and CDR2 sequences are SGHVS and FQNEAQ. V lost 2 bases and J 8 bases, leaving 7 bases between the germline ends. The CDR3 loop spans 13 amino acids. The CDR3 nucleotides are TGTGCCAGCAGCTTAAGCTCTGATTCACCCCTCCACTTT. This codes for CASSLSSDSPLHF.

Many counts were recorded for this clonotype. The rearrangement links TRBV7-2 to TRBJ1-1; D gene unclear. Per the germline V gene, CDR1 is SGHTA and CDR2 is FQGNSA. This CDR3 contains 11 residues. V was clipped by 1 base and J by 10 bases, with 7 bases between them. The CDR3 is CASSLVPGAFF. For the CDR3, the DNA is TGTGCCAGCAGCTTAGTTCCGGGAGCTTTCTTT.

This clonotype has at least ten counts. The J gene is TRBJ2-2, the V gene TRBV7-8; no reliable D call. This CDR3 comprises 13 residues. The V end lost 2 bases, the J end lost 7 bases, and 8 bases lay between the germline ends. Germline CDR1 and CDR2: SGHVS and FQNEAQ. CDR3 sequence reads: CASSLRYVGELFF. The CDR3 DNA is TGTGCCAGCAGCTTAAGATACGTCGGGGAGCTGTTTTTT.

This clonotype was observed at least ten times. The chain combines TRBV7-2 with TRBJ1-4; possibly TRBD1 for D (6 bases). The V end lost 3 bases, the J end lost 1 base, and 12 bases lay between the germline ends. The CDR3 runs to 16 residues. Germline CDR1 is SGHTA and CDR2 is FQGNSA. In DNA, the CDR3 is TGTGCCAGCAGCTTTTACAGGGACGGAACTAATGAAAAACTGTTTTTT. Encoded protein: CASSFYRDGTNEKLFF. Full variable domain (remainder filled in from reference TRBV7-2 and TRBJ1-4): GAGVSQSPSNKVTEKGKDVELRCDPISGHTALYWYRQSLGQGLEFLIYFQGNSAPDKSGLPSDRFSAERTGGSVSTLTIQRTQQEDSAVYLCASSFYRDGTNEKLFFGSGTQLSVL.

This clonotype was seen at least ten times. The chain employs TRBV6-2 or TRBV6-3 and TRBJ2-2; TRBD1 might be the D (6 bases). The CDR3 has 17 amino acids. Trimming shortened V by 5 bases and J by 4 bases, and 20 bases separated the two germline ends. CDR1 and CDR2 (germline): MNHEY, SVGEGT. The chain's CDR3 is CASSPFRLGTITGELFF. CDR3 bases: TGTGCCAGCAGTCCCTTCCGCCTAGGGACAATCACCGGGGAGCTGTTTTTT.

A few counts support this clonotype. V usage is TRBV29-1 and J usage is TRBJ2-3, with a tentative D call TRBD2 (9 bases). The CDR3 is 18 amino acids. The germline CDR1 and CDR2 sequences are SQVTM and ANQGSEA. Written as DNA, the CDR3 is TGCATCGATACAGGGGGGCGTTGGTCTAGCGGGATGGTAGATACGCAGTATTTT. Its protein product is CIDTGGRWSSGMVDTQYF.

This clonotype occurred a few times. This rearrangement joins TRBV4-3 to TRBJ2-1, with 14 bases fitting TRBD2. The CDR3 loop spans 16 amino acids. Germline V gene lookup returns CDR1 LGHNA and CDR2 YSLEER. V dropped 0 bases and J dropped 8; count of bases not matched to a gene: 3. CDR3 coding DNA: TGCGCCAGCAGCCAAGAGGGACTAGCGGGAGAGCATGAGCAGTTCTTC. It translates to CASSQEGLAGEHEQFF.

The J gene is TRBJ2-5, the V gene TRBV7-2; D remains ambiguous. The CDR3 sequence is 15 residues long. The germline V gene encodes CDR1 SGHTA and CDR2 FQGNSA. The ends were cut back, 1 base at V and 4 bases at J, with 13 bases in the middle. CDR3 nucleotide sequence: TGTGCCAGCAGCTTAGAGGCCCCGAGCAGAGAGACCCAGTACTTC. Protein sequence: CASSLEAPSRETQYF.

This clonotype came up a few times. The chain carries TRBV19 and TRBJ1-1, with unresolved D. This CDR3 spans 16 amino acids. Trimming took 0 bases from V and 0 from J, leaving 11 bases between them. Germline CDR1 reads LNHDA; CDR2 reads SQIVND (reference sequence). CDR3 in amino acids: CASSIDLSDLNTEAFF. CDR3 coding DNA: TGTGCCAGTAGTATAGATCTGAGCGATCTGAACACTGAAGCTTTCTTT.

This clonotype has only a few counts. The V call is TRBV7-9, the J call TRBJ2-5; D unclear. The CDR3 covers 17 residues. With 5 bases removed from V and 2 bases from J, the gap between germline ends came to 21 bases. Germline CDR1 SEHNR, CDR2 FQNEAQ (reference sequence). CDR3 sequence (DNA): TGTGCCAGCAGCACCAGCGCCCCACACGAGCTTCAAGAGACCCAGTACTTC. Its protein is CASSTSAPHELQETQYF.

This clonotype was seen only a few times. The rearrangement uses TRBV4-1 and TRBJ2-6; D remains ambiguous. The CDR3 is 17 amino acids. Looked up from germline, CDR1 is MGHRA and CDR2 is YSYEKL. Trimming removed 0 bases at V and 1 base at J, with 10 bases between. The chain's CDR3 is CASSQEFPESGANVLTF. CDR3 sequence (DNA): TGCGCCAGCAGCCAAGAGTTCCCTGAATCTGGGGCCAACGTCCTGACTTTC.

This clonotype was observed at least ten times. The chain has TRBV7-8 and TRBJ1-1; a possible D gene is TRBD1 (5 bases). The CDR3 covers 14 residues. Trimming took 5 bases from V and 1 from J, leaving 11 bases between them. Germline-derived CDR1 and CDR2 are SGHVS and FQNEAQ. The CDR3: CASSPRVQNTEAFF. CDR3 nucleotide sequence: TGTGCCAGCAGCCCCAGGGTACAGAACACTGAAGCTTTCTTT.

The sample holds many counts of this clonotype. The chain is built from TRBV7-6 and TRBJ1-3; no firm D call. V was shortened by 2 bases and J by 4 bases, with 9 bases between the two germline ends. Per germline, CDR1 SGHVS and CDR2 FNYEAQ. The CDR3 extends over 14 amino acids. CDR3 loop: CASSLSVGGNTIYF. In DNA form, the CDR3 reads TGTGCCAGCAGCTTATCGGTCGGAGGAAACACCATATATTTT.